Sequencing of this T cell receptor beta chain was carried out in a study of cytomegalovirus exposure and HLA in healthy donors. Primers for the PCR totalled 60 Vbeta and 13 Jbeta. TCRdb's table, derived via immunoSEQ multiplex PCR, lists solely in-frame clones and lacks some. The table has roughly 180,000 clones, 80% to 90% seen once. The CDR3 has 16 residues. Germline V gene data show CDR1 as SEHNR and CDR2 as FQNEAQ (reference sequence). Of note for this clone: The junction and the germline gene differ at one end; a read error may be behind it.

Sequencing was performed on PBMCs. The sequence came from a woman under 30 in good health and CMV-seronegative. The genes are TRBV7-9 and TRBJ2-6; 7 bases are a match to TRBD1. CDR3 residues: CSSSLVTGSGANVLTF. The DNA of the CDR3 is TGTTCCAGCAGCTTAGTGACAGGGTCTGGGGCCAACGTCCTGACTTTC.